The clone carrying this T cell receptor beta chain was seen repeatedly, ten times or more. The data were taken from a study of T cells in Graves' hyperthyroidism and ophthalmopathy. Trimming pared 1 base from V and 7 bases from J, leaving 16 bases between. Germline CDR1 SGHAT, CDR2 FQNNGV. CDR3 length equals 16 residues. Amplified regions were TCR beta CDR3 sequences from RNA transcripts. The primer set for the first-round RT-PCR of the TCR CDR3 was HTBI. TCRdb redid the calling of the multiplex PCR reads with MiXCR, one entry per CDR3 protein. This sample carries over 300,000 distinct CDR3 sequences, 14% of them seen once, and the ten largest clones take 8% to 13%.

This TCR was recovered from a woman aged 60-75 years with Graves' hyperthyroidism. The chain links TRBV11-2 to TRBJ2-2; D ambiguous. The sequenced sample consisted of blood. The CDR3 region has the DNA TGTGCCAGCAGCTTAGTGGGTTTTGCGGAAGGCGGGGAGCTGTTTTTT. This encodes CASSLVGFAEGGELFF.